These T cell receptor beta chains were read from a single sample in a study of cytomegalovirus exposure and HLA in healthy donors. Libraries were prepared by immunoSEQ multiplex PCR; TCRdb keeps only in-frame clonotypes and omits some of them. The data contain over 150,000 clones, over 65% of them seen just once; the ten biggest clones take up about 3%. The sequencing sample was made of PBMCs. Receptors originate from a woman aged 40 to 50 in good health and CMV-seropositive. Each CDR3 is given with its conserved first and last residue. A D gene is named only where the DNA matches it firmly. Clone size is stated in some rows and not others, as once, few, many or a class when expanded.

j_gene: TRBJ1-5; d_gene: .; abundance: .; v_gene: TRBV11-1; CDR3nt: TGTGCCAGCAGCTCTGTCGGGGGGGGGAATCAGCCCCAGCATTTT; CDR3aa: CASSSVGGGNQPQHF
j_gene: TRBJ1-3; d_gene: .; abundance: .; v_gene: TRBV9; CDR3nt: TGTGCCAGCAGCGTAGGCGGGGCTGGAAACACCATATATTTT; CDR3aa: CASSVGGAGNTIYF
j_gene: TRBJ2-5; d_gene: .; abundance: .; v_gene: TRBV9; CDR3nt: TGTGCCAGCAGCGTAGGGGTGGGGGGAGAGACCCAGTACTTC; CDR3aa: CASSVGVGGETQYF
j_gene: TRBJ2-7; d_gene: TRBD2; abundance: once; v_gene: TRBV7-2; CDR3nt: TGTGCCAGCAGCCAAATAGCGGGAGGGCCCCACGAGCAGTACTTC; CDR3aa: CASSQIAGGPHEQYF
j_gene: TRBJ2-1; d_gene: .; abundance: few; v_gene: TRBV27; CDR3nt: TGTGCCAGCCAAAGGGCTTGGGGCGTTGAGCAGTTCTTC; CDR3aa: CASQRAWGVEQFF
j_gene: TRBJ1-5; d_gene: TRBD1; abundance: .; v_gene: TRBV28; CDR3nt: TGTGCCAGCAGCCAAGGACAGGCGGGCAATCAGCCCCAGCATTTT; CDR3aa: CASSQGQAGNQPQHF
j_gene: TRBJ2-7; d_gene: TRBD1; abundance: .; v_gene: TRBV19; CDR3nt: TGTGCCAGTAGTCCGCGACAGGGGCGGTTGACAACCTACGAGCAGTACTTC; CDR3aa: CASSPRQGRLTTYEQYF
j_gene: TRBJ1-1; d_gene: .; abundance: .; v_gene: TRBV2; CDR3nt: TGTGCCAGGGGAGGACTCTCGAACACTGAAGCTTTCTTT; CDR3aa: CARGGLSNTEAFF
j_gene: TRBJ1-1; d_gene: .; abundance: .; v_gene: TRBV6-1; CDR3nt: TGTGCCAGCAGTACCTACCGTGGCACTGAAGCTTTCTTT; CDR3aa: CASSTYRGTEAFF
j_gene: TRBJ2-1; d_gene: TRBD2; abundance: few; v_gene: TRBV11-2; CDR3nt: TGTGCCAGCAGCTTGGAGCGGGGGTACAATGAGCAGTTCTTC; CDR3aa: CASSLERGYNEQFF
j_gene: TRBJ2-1; d_gene: TRBD2; abundance: .; v_gene: TRBV5-4; CDR3nt: TGTGCCAGCAGGGCCGGGGTAGCGGGGAGGTCGGATGAGCAGTTCTTC; CDR3aa: CASRAGVAGRSDEQFF
j_gene: TRBJ2-1; d_gene: .; abundance: .; v_gene: TRBV28; CDR3nt: TGTGCCAGCAGCCCGACAATTACATCCTACTCCTACAATGAGCAGTTCTTC; CDR3aa: CASSPTITSYSYNEQFF
j_gene: TRBJ1-1; d_gene: TRBD1; abundance: few; v_gene: TRBV5-4; CDR3nt: TGTGCCAGCAGCGTAGGACAGGGAGGGAACACTGAAGCTTTCTTT; CDR3aa: CASSVGQGGNTEAFF
j_gene: TRBJ1-5; d_gene: .; abundance: .; v_gene: TRBV5-5; CDR3nt: TGTGCCAGCAGCTTGACAATGGAGGATCAGCCCCAGCATTTT; CDR3aa: CASSLTMEDQPQHF
j_gene: TRBJ1-6; d_gene: .; abundance: .; v_gene: TRBV6-5; CDR3nt: TGTGCCAGCAGTTGGGGGGGGGAGTATGATAATTCACCCCTCCACTTT; CDR3aa: CASSWGGEYDNSPLHF
j_gene: TRBJ2-1; d_gene: .; abundance: .; v_gene: TRBV5-1; CDR3nt: TGCGCCAGCAGCTTCGATAGCGGATACAATGAGCAGTTCTTC; CDR3aa: CASSFDSGYNEQFF
j_gene: TRBJ2-1; d_gene: .; abundance: .; v_gene: TRBV6-4; CDR3nt: TGTGCCAGCAGCGGTGGGGCAGACTTCGACAATGAGCAGTTCTTC; CDR3aa: CASSGGADFDNEQFF
j_gene: TRBJ1-1; d_gene: TRBD1; abundance: .; v_gene: TRBV5-4; CDR3nt: TGTGCCAGCAGGGGACAGATGAACACTGAAGCTTTCTTT; CDR3aa: CASRGQMNTEAFF
j_gene: TRBJ2-5; d_gene: .; abundance: few; v_gene: TRBV10-2; CDR3nt: TGCGCCAGCAGTGACCCGAACCAAGCGGCAGAGACCCAGTACTTC; CDR3aa: CASSDPNQAAETQYF
j_gene: TRBJ2-7; d_gene: .; abundance: few; v_gene: TRBV4-2; CDR3nt: TGTGCCAGCAGCCAAGATTCGACCAGAGGAGGCGAGCAGTACTTC; CDR3aa: CASSQDSTRGGEQYF
j_gene: TRBJ1-5; d_gene: TRBD1; abundance: .; v_gene: TRBV19; CDR3nt: TGTGCCAGTAGGGGACAGGGAGCTCGTAGCAATCAGCCCCAGCATTTT; CDR3aa: CASRGQGARSNQPQHF
j_gene: TRBJ1-1; d_gene: .; abundance: few; v_gene: TRBV4-3; CDR3nt: TGCGCCAGCAGCCAAGATTACGCAGGTCTCACTGAAGCTTTCTTT; CDR3aa: CASSQDYAGLTEAFF
j_gene: TRBJ2-2; d_gene: .; abundance: .; v_gene: TRBV5-4; CDR3nt: TGTGCCAGCAGCTCTCGTGACTACGGGTCTGAGGGGGAGCTGTTTTTT; CDR3aa: CASSSRDYGSEGELFF
j_gene: TRBJ1-2; d_gene: .; abundance: .; v_gene: TRBV7-2; CDR3nt: TGTGCCAGCAGCGCCATAGATCTGGGAGTCCCCTTC; CDR3aa: CASSAIDLGVPF